This T cell receptor beta chain was retrieved from a study of T cells after yellow fever vaccination. This clonotype was counted ten times or more. Its antigen is still unknown. The CDR3 sequence is 13 residues long. Trimming removed 5 bases from V and 4 bases from J, with 12 bases in between. Germline-derived CDR1 and CDR2 are SGHAT and FQNNGV. Study-level points and caveats: Sorted repertoires could include abundant contaminating clonotypes from bulk cells. Clonotype sharing between CD4 and CD8 compartments was small. A large majority of primary-vaccination clones showed up again after the booster (around 96% CD4, around 90% CD8).

Synthesis of TCR cDNA relied on 5'RACE template switching, which attached a universal primer site and UMIs. TCRdb redid the calling of the 5' RACE reads with MiXCR, one entry per CDR3 protein. Of approximately 160,000 distinct CDR3 sequences detected, roughly a tenth appear once; the ten largest clones hold about a third. This receptor was identified in a man aged 18-30 years who received the YFV17D yellow fever vaccine. Sample: CD8+ T cells sorted from PBMCs, taken 45 days after the yellow fever booster vaccination. The chain carries TRBV11-2 and TRBJ2-7; no definite D call. CDR3 bases: TGTGCCAGCAGCCGCTCGAGATCTTACGAGCAGTACTTC. Residues: CASSRSRSYEQYF.